This T cell receptor beta chain was sequenced in a study of blood T cell repertoires in COVID-19. Study at large: Spain, Italy and the United States supplied samples that represented acute and convalescent COVID-19. T cells, B-cell-depleted T cells, or PBMCs provided the cDNA or gDNA that served as material.

This CDR3 spans 17 amino acids. Germline V gives CDR1 SGHAT, CDR2 FQNNGV. V lost 5 bases and J 0 bases, leaving 17 bases between the germline ends. As processed by the authors: Nucleated cell number was recorded as an estimate derived from reference gene primer amplification. TCRdb's copy holds only in-frame clones and misses some; the assay was immunoSEQ multiplex PCR. V and J calls and clone size are those listed in that table; D and trimming were worked out from the DNA. Among about 150,000 clones listed, approximately 88% were seen once. The receptor's source is a man aged 60 to 75 with active or convalescent COVID-19. Sequenced material: peripheral blood. The V and J genes are TRBV11-2 and TRBJ1-3; weak D call: TRBD1 (6 bases). CDR3: CASSPGTRGFSGNTIYF. The CDR3 DNA sequence: TGTGCCAGCAGCCCCGGGACACGGGGATTCTCTGGAAACACCATATATTTT.